Listed below are T cell receptor beta chains from one sample, sequenced in a study of human T cells and chemical hapten exposure. TCRdb re-called the RACE reads through MiXCR, storing one row per CDR3 protein. The data contain about 40,000 distinct CDR3 sequences, about 3.5% of them seen just once; the ten biggest clones take up less than 8.5%. Sample: whole blood, taken in connection with sensitization to the hapten diphenylcyclopropenone (DPC). All receptors derive from a man between 40 and 49 years old with alopecia areata. Some clones in this sample may be carry-over from other donors' samples. Both conserved end residues are part of each CDR3. Each record gives: J gene, V gene, CDR3 length, clone size, D gene, CDR3 protein, CDR3 DNA. D genes are given only for firm matches. The size entry is marked missing in some rows and otherwise reads once, few, many or a size class.

j_call: TRBJ2-5
v_call: TRBV7-9
cdr3_length: 16
clone_size: many
d_call: TRBD2
cdr3_aa: CASSLSSGRPKETQYF
cdr3_nt: TGTGCCAGCAGCTTGTCAAGCGGGAGGCCAAAAGAGACCCAGTACTTC

j_call: TRBJ1-4
v_call: TRBV12-3/TRBV12-4
cdr3_length: 14
clone_size: many
d_call: -
cdr3_aa: CASSFRGLGEKLFF
cdr3_nt: TGTGCCAGCAGTTTTAGAGGCTTAGGAGAAAAACTGTTTTTT

j_call: TRBJ1-5
v_call: TRBV20-1
cdr3_length: 14
clone_size: -
d_call: TRBD1
cdr3_aa: CSSTTGDFNQPQHF
cdr3_nt: TGCAGTTCTACCACAGGGGACTTCAATCAGCCCCAGCATTTT

j_call: TRBJ2-3
v_call: TRBV20-1
cdr3_length: 19
clone_size: many
d_call: TRBD2
cdr3_aa: CSARSGLAGGGTVAGTQYF
cdr3_nt: TGCAGTGCTAGGTCGGGACTAGCGGGAGGAGGGACAGTAGCAGGTACGCAGTATTTT

j_call: TRBJ1-1
v_call: TRBV5-1
cdr3_length: 13
clone_size: many
d_call: -
cdr3_aa: CASQEGRNTEAFF
cdr3_nt: TGCGCCAGTCAGGAGGGCAGGAACACTGAAGCTTTCTTT

j_call: TRBJ2-7
v_call: TRBV10-3
cdr3_length: 13
clone_size: -
d_call: -
cdr3_aa: CAISDGTSYEQYF
cdr3_nt: TGTGCCATCAGTGACGGGACATCCTACGAGCAGTACTTC

j_call: TRBJ2-7
v_call: TRBV20-1
cdr3_length: 11
clone_size: many
d_call: -
cdr3_aa: CSAIGSLVQYF
cdr3_nt: TGCAGTGCTATTGGTTCTTTGGTGCAGTACTTC

j_call: TRBJ2-5
v_call: TRBV5-1
cdr3_length: 15
clone_size: many
d_call: -
cdr3_aa: CASSLATTRTETQYF
cdr3_nt: TGCGCCAGCAGCTTGGCCACGACTAGGACAGAGACCCAGTACTTC

j_call: TRBJ2-2
v_call: TRBV5-1
cdr3_length: 14
clone_size: many
d_call: -
cdr3_aa: CASSLDANTGELFF
cdr3_nt: TGCGCCAGCAGCTTAGATGCGAACACCGGGGAGCTGTTTTTT

j_call: TRBJ1-1
v_call: TRBV7-2
cdr3_length: 14
clone_size: few
d_call: TRBD1
cdr3_aa: CASRDRVAGTEAFF
cdr3_nt: TGTGCCAGCAGGGACAGGGTCGCTGGGACTGAAGCTTTCTTT

j_call: TRBJ2-7
v_call: TRBV5-6
cdr3_length: 15
clone_size: many
d_call: -
cdr3_aa: CASSSPIGSSYEQYF
cdr3_nt: TGTGCCAGCAGCTCCCCGATTGGCAGCTCCTACGAGCAGTACTTC

j_call: TRBJ1-1
v_call: TRBV6-6
cdr3_length: 14
clone_size: few
d_call: -
cdr3_aa: CASSSSYLNTEAFF
cdr3_nt: TGTGCCAGCAGTTCCTCCTACTTGAACACTGAAGCTTTCTTT

j_call: TRBJ1-3
v_call: TRBV12-3/TRBV12-4
cdr3_length: 16
clone_size: many
d_call: -
cdr3_aa: CASSPHGASSGNTIYF
cdr3_nt: TGTGCCAGCAGTCCCCACGGGGCCAGCTCTGGAAACACCATATATTTT

j_call: TRBJ2-5
v_call: TRBV5-1
cdr3_length: 15
clone_size: -
d_call: TRBD1
cdr3_aa: CASSHGTVLQETQYF
cdr3_nt: TGCGCCAGCAGCCACGGGACAGTCTTACAAGAGACCCAGTACTTC

j_call: TRBJ2-1
v_call: TRBV19
cdr3_length: 18
clone_size: -
d_call: TRBD2
cdr3_aa: CASSRGTSGRSGHNEQFF
cdr3_nt: TGTGCCAGTAGTAGGGGGACTAGCGGGAGGTCGGGACACAATGAGCAGTTCTTC

j_call: TRBJ2-1
v_call: TRBV13
cdr3_length: 14
clone_size: many
d_call: TRBD1
cdr3_aa: CASSVWTGDNEQFF
cdr3_nt: TGTGCCAGCAGCGTCTGGACAGGGGACAATGAGCAGTTCTTC

j_call: TRBJ2-7
v_call: TRBV28
cdr3_length: 13
clone_size: many
d_call: TRBD2
cdr3_aa: CASSSGASYEQYF
cdr3_nt: TGTGCCAGCAGTAGCGGGGCCTCCTACGAGCAGTACTTC

j_call: TRBJ1-1
v_call: TRBV7-2
cdr3_length: 14
clone_size: -
d_call: -
cdr3_aa: CASSSAGIWTEAFF
cdr3_nt: TGTGCCAGCAGCTCTGCAGGGATATGGACTGAAGCTTTCTTT

j_call: TRBJ2-7
v_call: TRBV6-2/TRBV6-3
cdr3_length: 15
clone_size: few
d_call: TRBD1
cdr3_aa: CASSGDRQSSYEQYF
cdr3_nt: TGTGCCAGCAGTGGGGACAGACAGTCCTCCTACGAGCAGTACTTC

j_call: TRBJ1-2
v_call: TRBV5-6
cdr3_length: 13
clone_size: many
d_call: -
cdr3_aa: CASSYGTLYGYTF
cdr3_nt: TGTGCCAGCAGCTACGGGACGCTCTATGGCTACACCTTC